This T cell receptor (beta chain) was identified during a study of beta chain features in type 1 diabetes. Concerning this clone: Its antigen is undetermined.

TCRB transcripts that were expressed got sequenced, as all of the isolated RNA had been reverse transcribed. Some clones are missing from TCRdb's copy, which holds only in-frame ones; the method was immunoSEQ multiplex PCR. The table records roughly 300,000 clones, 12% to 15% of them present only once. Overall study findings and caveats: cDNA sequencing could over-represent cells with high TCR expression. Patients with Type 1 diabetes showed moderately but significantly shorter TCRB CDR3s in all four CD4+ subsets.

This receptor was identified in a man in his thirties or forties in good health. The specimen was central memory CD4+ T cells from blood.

CDR3 protein: CASSVGTTVHNQPQHF. The DNA of the CDR3 is TGTGCCAGCAGTGTGGGGACCACCGTGCACAATCAGCCCCAGCATTTT. This chain uses TRBV6-1 with TRBJ1-5; D is perhaps TRBD1 (5 bases). This CDR3 is 16 amino acids long. CDR1 is MNHNS, CDR2 SASEGT, per germline. Trimming took 4 bases from V and 3 from J, leaving 16 bases between them.